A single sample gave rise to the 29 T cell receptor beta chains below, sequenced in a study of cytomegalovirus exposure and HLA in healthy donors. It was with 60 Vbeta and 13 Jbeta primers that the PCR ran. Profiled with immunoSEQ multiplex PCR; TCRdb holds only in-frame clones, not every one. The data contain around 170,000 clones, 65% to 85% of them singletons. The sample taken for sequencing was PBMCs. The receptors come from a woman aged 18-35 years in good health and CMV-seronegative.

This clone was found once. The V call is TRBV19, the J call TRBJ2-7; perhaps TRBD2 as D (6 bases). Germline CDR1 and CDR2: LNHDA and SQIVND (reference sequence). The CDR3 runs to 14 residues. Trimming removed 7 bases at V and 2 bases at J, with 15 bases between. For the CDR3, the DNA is TGTGCCAGTACAAGGAGGGGCGTCCCCTACGAGCAGTACTTC. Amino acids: CASTRRGVPYEQYF.

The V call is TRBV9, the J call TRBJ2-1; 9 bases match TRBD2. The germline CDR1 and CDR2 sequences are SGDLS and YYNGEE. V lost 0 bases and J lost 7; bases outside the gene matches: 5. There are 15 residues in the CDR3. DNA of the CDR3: TGTGCCAGCAGCGTAGGCGGGGGGGCATTGAATGAGCAGTTCTTC. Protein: CASSVGGGALNEQFF. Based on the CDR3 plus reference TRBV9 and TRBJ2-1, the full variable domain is DSGVTQTPKHLITATGQRVTLRCSPRSGDLSVYWYQQSLDQGLQFLIQYYNGEERAKGNILERFSAQQFPDLHSELNLSSLELGDSALYFCASSVGGGALNEQFFGPGTRLTVL.

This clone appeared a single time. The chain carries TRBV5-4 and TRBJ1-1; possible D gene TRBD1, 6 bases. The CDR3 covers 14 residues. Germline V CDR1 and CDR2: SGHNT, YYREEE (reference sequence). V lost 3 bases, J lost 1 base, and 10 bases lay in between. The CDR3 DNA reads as TGTGCCAGCAGCTCCCTGGACAGGAACACTGAAGCTTTCTTT. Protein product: CASSSLDRNTEAFF.

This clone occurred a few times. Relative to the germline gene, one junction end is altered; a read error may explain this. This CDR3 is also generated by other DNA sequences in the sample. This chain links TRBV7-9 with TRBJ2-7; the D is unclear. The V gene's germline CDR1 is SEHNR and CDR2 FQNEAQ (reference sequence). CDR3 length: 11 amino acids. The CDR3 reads CSSSLSYEQYF. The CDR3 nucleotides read TGTTCCAGCAGCCTTTCCTACGAGCAGTACTTC.

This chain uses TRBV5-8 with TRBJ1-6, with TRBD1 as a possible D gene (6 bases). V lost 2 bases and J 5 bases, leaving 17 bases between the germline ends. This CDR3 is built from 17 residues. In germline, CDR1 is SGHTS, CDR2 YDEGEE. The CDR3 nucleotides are TGTGCCAGCAGCTTAAGAACAGGGTCTTCGGATAATTCACCCCTCCACTTT. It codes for CASSLRTGSSDNSPLHF. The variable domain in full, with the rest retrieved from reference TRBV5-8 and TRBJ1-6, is EAGVTQSPTHLIKTRGQQATLRCSPISGHTSVYWYQQALGLGLQFLLWYDEGEERNRGNFPPRFSGRQFPNYSSELNVNALELEDSALYLCASSLRTGSSDNSPLHFGNGTRLTVT.

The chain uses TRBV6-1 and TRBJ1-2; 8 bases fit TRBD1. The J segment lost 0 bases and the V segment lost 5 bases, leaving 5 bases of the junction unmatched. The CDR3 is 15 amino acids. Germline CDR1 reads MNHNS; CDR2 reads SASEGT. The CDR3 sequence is CASSSQGQANYGYTF. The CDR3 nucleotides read TGTGCCAGCAGTTCCCAGGGACAGGCTAACTATGGCTACACCTTC.

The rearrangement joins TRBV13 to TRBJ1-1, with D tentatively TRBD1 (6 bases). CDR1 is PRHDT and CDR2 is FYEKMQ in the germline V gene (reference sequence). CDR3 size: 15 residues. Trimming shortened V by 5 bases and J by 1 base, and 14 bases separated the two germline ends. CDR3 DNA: TGTGCCAGCAGCGCCTCGGGACACACGAACACTGAAGCTTTCTTT. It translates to CASSASGHTNTEAFF.

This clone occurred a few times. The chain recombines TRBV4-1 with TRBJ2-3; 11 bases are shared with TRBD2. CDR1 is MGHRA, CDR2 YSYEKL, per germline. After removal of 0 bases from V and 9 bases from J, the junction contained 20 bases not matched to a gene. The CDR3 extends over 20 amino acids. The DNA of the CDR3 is TGCGCCAGCAGCCAAGAGTGGCTAGCGGGGGGCCGGTTAGCAGCTGAGACGCAGTATTTT. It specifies CASSQEWLAGGRLAAETQYF.

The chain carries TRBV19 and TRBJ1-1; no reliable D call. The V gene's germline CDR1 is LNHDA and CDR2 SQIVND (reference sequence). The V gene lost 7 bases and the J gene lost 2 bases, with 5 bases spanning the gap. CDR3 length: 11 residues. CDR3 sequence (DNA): TGTGCCAGTACGGTCAACACTGAAGCTTTCTTT. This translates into CASTVNTEAFF.

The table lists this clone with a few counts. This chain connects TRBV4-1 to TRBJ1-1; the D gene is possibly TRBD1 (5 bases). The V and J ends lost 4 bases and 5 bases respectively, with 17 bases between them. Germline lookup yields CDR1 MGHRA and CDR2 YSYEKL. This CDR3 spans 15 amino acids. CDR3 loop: CASSLTFTGGTEAFF. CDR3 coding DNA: TGCGCCAGCAGCCTTACCTTTACGGGGGGGACTGAAGCTTTCTTT.

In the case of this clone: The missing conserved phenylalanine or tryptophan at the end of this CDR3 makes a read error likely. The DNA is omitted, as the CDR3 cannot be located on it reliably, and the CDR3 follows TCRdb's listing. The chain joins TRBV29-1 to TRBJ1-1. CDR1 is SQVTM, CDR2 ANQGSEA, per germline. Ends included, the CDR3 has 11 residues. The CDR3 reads CSAQEVAGAAY.

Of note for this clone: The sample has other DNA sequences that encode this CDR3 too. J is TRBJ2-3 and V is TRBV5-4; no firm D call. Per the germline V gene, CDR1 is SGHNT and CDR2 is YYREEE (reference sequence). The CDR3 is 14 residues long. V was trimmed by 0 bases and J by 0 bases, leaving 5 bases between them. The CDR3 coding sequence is TGTGCCAGCAGCTTGGACTCCAGCACAGATACGCAGTATTTT. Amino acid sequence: CASSLDSSTDTQYF.

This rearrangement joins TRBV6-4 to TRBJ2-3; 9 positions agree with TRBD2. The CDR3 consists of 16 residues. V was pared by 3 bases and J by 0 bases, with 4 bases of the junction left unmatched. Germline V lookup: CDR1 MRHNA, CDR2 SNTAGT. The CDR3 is CASSETSGRSTDTQYF. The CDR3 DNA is TGTGCCAGCAGTGAGACTAGCGGCCGCAGCACAGATACGCAGTATTTT.

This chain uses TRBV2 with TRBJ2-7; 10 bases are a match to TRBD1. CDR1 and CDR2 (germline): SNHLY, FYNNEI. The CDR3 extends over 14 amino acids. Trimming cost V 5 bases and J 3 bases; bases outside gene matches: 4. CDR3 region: CASSWTGGGYEQYF. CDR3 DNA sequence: TGTGCCAGCAGTTGGACAGGGGGAGGCTACGAGCAGTACTTC.

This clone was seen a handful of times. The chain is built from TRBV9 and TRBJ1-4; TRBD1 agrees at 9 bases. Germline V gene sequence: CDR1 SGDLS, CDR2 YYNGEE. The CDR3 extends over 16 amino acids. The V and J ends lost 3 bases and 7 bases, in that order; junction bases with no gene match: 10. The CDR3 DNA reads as TGTGCCAGCAGCGCATACTCGGGACAGGGACGTGAAAAACTGTTTTTT. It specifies CASSAYSGQGREKLFF.

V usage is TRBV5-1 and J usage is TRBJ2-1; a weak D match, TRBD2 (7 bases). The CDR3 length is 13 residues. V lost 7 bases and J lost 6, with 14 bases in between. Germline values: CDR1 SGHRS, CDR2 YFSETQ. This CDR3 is CASLGGGLNEQFF. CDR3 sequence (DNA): TGCGCCAGCCTGGGGGGGGGCCTCAATGAGCAGTTCTTC.

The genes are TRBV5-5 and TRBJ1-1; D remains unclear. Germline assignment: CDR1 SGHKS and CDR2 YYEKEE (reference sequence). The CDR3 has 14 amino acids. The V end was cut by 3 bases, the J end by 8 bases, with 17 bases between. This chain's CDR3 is CASSYRDKAVEAFF. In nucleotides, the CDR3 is TGTGCCAGCAGCTACCGGGATAAGGCTGTGGAAGCTTTCTTT.

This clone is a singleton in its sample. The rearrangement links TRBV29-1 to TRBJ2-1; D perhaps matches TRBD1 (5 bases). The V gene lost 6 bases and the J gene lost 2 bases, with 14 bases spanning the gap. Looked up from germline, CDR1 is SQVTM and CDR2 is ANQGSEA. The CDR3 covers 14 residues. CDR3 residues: CSVGRRAAYNEQFF. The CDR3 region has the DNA TGCAGCGTCGGGCGCAGGGCAGCCTACAATGAGCAGTTCTTC.

The CDR3 reads CASSLLTGNEQFF. The CDR3 DNA follows: TGTGCCAGCAGCCTATTAACAGGAAATGAGCAGTTCTTC. The genes are TRBV27 and TRBJ2-1, with D maybe TRBD1 (5 bases). Per germline, CDR1 MNHEY and CDR2 SMNVEV (reference sequence). The CDR3 has 13 residues. V shed 6 bases and J shed 7 bases, with 13 bases lying between them.

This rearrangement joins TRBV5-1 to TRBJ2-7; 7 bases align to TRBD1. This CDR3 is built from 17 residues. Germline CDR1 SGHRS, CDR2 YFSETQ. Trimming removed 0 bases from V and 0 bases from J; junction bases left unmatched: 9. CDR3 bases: TGCGCCAGCAGCTTGGGACCCGGGACAGCTTCCTCCTACGAGCAGTACTTC. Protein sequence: CASSLGPGTASSYEQYF.

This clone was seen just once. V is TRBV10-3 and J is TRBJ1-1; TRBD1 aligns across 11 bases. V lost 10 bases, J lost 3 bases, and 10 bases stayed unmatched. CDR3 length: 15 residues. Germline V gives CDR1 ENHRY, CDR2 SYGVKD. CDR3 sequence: CATLKEGQGDTEAFF. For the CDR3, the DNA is TGTGCCACGCTGAAAGAGGGACAGGGGGACACTGAAGCTTTCTTT.

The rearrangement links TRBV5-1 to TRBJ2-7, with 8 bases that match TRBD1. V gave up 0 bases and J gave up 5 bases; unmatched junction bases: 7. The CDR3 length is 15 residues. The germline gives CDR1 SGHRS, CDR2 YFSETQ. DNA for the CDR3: TGCGCCAGCAGCTTGGGACAGGGGACGGGGGACGAGCAGTACTTC. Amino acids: CASSLGQGTGDEQYF.

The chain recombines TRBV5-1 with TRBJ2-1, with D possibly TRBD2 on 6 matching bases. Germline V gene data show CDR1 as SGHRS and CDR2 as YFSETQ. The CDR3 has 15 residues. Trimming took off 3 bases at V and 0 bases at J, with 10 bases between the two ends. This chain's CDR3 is CASSSPGSSYNEQFF. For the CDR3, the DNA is TGCGCCAGCAGCTCCCCCGGGAGCTCCTACAATGAGCAGTTCTTC.

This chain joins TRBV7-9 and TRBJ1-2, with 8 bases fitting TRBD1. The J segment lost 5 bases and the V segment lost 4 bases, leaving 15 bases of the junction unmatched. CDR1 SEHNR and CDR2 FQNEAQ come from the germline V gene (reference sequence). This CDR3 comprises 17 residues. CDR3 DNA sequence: TGTGCCAGCAGCTCAAGGGAGGCAGGGGGCGCGAAATATGGCTACACCTTC. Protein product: CASSSREAGGAKYGYTF.

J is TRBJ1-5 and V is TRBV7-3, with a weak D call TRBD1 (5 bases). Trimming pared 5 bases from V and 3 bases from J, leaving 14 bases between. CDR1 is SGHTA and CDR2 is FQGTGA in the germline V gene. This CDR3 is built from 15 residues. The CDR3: CASSRQSLFNQPQHF. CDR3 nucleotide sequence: TGTGCCAGCAGCCGACAGTCCCTCTTCAATCAGCCCCAGCATTTT. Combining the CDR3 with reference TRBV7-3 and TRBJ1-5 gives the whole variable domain GAGVSQTPSNKVTEKGKYVELRCDPISGHTALYWYRQSLGQGPEFLIYFQGTGAADDSGLPNDRFFAVRPEGSVSTLKIQRTERGDSAVYLCASSRQSLFNQPQHFGDGTRLSIL.

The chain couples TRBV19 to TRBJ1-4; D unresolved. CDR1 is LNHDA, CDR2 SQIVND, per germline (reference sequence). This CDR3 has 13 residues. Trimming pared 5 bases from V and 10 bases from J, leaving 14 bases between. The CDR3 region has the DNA TGTGCCAGTAGTGTCGGCCGCCGGGGAAAACTGTTTTTT. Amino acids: CASSVGRRGKLFF.

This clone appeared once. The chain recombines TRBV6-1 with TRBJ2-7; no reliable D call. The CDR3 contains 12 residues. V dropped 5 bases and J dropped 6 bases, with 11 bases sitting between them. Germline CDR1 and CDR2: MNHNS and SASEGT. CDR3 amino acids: CASSSRQREQYF. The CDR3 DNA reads TGTGCCAGCAGTAGTCGGCAGCGCGAGCAGTACTTC.

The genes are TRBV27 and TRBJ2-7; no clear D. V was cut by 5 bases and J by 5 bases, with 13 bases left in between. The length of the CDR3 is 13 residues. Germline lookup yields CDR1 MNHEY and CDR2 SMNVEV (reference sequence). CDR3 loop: CASSPLDRDEQYF. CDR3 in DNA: TGTGCCAGCAGTCCCCTAGACCGAGACGAGCAGTACTTC.

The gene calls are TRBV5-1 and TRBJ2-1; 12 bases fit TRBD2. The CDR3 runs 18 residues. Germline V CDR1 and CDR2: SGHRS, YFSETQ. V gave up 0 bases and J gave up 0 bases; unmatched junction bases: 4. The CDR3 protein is CASSLGLAGAYSYNEQFF. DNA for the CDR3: TGCGCCAGCAGCTTGGGACTAGCGGGGGCCTACTCCTACAATGAGCAGTTCTTC.